Below are 24 T cell receptor beta chains sequenced from a single sample in a study of blood T cell repertoires in COVID-19. Sequencing was performed with immunoSEQ multiplex PCR; in TCRdb, only in-frame clones are kept and a portion is missing. This sample has 250,000 or so clones, with roughly 82% found just once. The specimen sequenced was PBMCs or T cells enriched from blood (not recorded which). The source of these receptors is a woman between 50 and 59 years old who had recovered from COVID-19.

The chain links TRBV27 to TRBJ2-7; D is unclear. Germline V gene sequence: CDR1 MNHEY, CDR2 SMNVEV (reference sequence). Deletions cut 0 bases from V and 0 bases from J, with 6 bases between. CDR3 length: 14 residues. DNA for the CDR3: TGTGCCAGCAGTTTATCTGGCACCTCCTACGAGCAGTACTTC. This gives the protein CASSLSGTSYEQYF.

The CDR3 loop is CASSLIILGDNSTDTQYF. CDR3 DNA sequence: TGTGCCAGCAGCTTGATAATTCTGGGGGACAATAGCACAGATACGCAGTATTTT. This chain connects TRBV11-3 to TRBJ2-3, with a tentative D call TRBD1 (6 bases). V was clipped by 3 bases and J by 0 bases, with 19 bases between them. Germline V lookup: CDR1 SGHNT, CDR2 YENEEA. The CDR3 is made up of 18 amino acids.

This clone was seen only once. The genes are TRBV3-1 (or the pseudogene TRBV3-2) and TRBJ2-1; TRBD2 is a possible D gene (6 bases). Germline V gives CDR1 LGHDT, CDR2 YNNKEL (reference sequence). The V end was cut by 4 bases, the J end by 8 bases, with 21 bases between. CDR3 length: 16 amino acids. CDR3 residues: CASSPRDDNWAHEQFF. CDR3 in DNA: TGTGCCAGCAGCCCGCGGGACGATAACTGGGCCCATGAGCAGTTCTTC.

The gene calls are TRBV3-1 (or the pseudogene TRBV3-2) and TRBJ1-4; 9 bases align to TRBD1. With V trimmed by 6 bases and J by 2 bases, 1 base remained unmatched. The length of the CDR3 is 14 residues. Germline V gene data show CDR1 as LGHDT and CDR2 as YNNKEL (reference sequence). CDR3 bases: TGTGCCAGCAGAGGGACAGGGACTAATGAAAAACTGTTTTTT. This encodes CASRGTGTNEKLFF.

This chain connects TRBV27 to TRBJ1-1; no clear D gene. V gave up 6 bases and J gave up 4 bases, with 9 bases separating them. Germline V lookup: CDR1 MNHEY, CDR2 SMNVEV (reference sequence). This CDR3 contains 12 residues. Here the CDR3 reads CASSHIGTEAFF. As DNA, the CDR3 is TGTGCCAGCAGCCACATTGGCACTGAAGCTTTCTTT.

The chain's CDR3 is CASSVRGLLSYNEQFF. The DNA of the CDR3 is TGTGCCAGCAGCGTGAGGGGACTCCTCTCCTACAATGAGCAGTTCTTC. The chain recombines TRBV9 with TRBJ2-1; a weak D match, TRBD2 (6 bases). The CDR3 consists of 16 residues. Germline-derived CDR1 and CDR2 are SGDLS and YYNGEE. Trimming stripped 2 bases from V and 0 bases from J, with 12 bases between. Together with reference TRBV9 and TRBJ2-1, the CDR3 gives the full variable domain: DSGVTQTPKHLITATGQRVTLRCSPRSGDLSVYWYQQSLDQGLQFLIQYYNGEERAKGNILERFSAQQFPDLHSELNLSSLELGDSALYFCASSVRGLLSYNEQFFGPGTRLTVL.

DNA of the CDR3: TGTGCCAGCAGCCCGGTCGTTAGCAATCAGCCCCAGCATTTT. Protein sequence: CASSPVVSNQPQHF. This chain connects TRBV5-8 to TRBJ1-5; unclear D gene. The CDR3 contains 14 residues. V shed 4 bases and J shed 0 bases, with 8 bases lying between them. Germline lookup yields CDR1 SGHTS and CDR2 YDEGEE.

CDR3: CASSPAGVQPQHF. CDR3 in DNA: TGTGCCAGCTCACCGGCAGGGGTCCAGCCCCAGCATTTT. The V call is TRBV18, the J call TRBJ1-5; maybe TRBD1 (6 bases). CDR1 and CDR2 from the germline V gene are KGHSH and LQKENI. CDR3 size: 13 residues. Trimming left V 3 bases short and J 7 bases short, with 10 bases between.

This chain joins TRBV25-1 and TRBJ1-1, with a tentative D call TRBD1 (5 bases). The germline V and J ends were trimmed by 3 bases and 4 bases, with 15 bases remaining between them. The CDR3 runs to 15 residues. Germline V gene sequence: CDR1 MGHDK, CDR2 SYGVNS. The CDR3 DNA sequence: TGTGCCAGCAGTGAGGGGCGGGACGGCGGCACTGAAGCTTTCTTT. Translating it yields CASSEGRDGGTEAFF.

In its sample, this clone ranks as medium-sized. The genes are TRBV6-4 and TRBJ2-1; 7 bases match TRBD2. This CDR3 is built from 15 residues. Germline V gives CDR1 MRHNA, CDR2 SNTAGT. J was trimmed by 0 bases and V by 7 bases; bases with no gene match: 6. The CDR3 bases are TGTGCCAGCAAAAGAGCGGGACTCTCCTACAATGAGCAGTTCTTC. This encodes CASKRAGLSYNEQFF.

The CDR3 nucleotides read TGTGCCAGCAGCTTAGGAGGGAGTATGGAGACCCAGTACTTC. Encoded protein: CASSLGGSMETQYF. The chain combines TRBV7-2 with TRBJ2-5, with TRBD2 as a possible D gene (5 bases). CDR1 is SGHTA and CDR2 is FQGNSA in the germline V gene. This CDR3 is 14 amino acids long. Trimming shortened V by 1 base and J by 5 bases, and 11 bases separated the two germline ends. The full variable domain, with the rest looked up from reference TRBV7-2 and TRBJ2-5, is GAGVSQSPSNKVTEKGKDVELRCDPISGHTALYWYRQSLGQGLEFLIYFQGNSAPDKSGLPSDRFSAERTGGSVSTLTIQRTQQEDSAVYLCASSLGGSMETQYFGPGTRLLVL.

This clone was seen a few times. The chain uses TRBV14 and TRBJ1-6; D is undetermined. This CDR3 comprises 13 residues. Trimming left V 4 bases short and J 9 bases short, with 10 bases between. CDR1 and CDR2 from the germline V gene are SGHDN and FVKESK. The CDR3 sequence: CASSPRRVSPLHF. CDR3 DNA sequence: TGTGCCAGCAGCCCCCGAAGAGTTTCACCCCTCCACTTT.

This clone was picked up one time. The chain joins TRBV5-1 to TRBJ1-3; D uncertain. Per the germline V gene, CDR1 is SGHRS and CDR2 is YFSETQ. The germline V and J ends were trimmed by 1 base and 0 bases, with 8 bases remaining between them. CDR3 length: 15 residues. DNA for the CDR3: TGCGCCAGCAGCTTGTATGCGAACTCTGGAAACACCATATATTTT. Protein sequence: CASSLYANSGNTIYF.

This chain connects TRBV7-2 to TRBJ2-3, with D possibly TRBD2 on 6 matching bases. The V gene lost 1 base and the J gene lost 6 bases, with 11 bases spanning the gap. The CDR3 spans 14 residues. CDR1 SGHTA and CDR2 FQGNSA come from the germline V gene. CDR3: CASSLELAVDTQYF. CDR3 sequence (DNA): TGTGCCAGCAGCTTAGAACTAGCCGTGGATACGCAGTATTTT.

The V call is TRBV5-4, the J call TRBJ2-7, with TRBD1 identical over 9 bases. This CDR3 is built from 15 residues. The germline V gene has CDR1 SGHNT and CDR2 YYREEE (reference sequence). Trimming cost V 1 base and J 0 bases; bases outside gene matches: 2. In DNA form, the CDR3 reads TGTGCCAGCAGCTTGAGACAGGGGGGCTCCTACGAGCAGTACTTC. Amino acids: CASSLRQGGSYEQYF.

This rearrangement joins TRBV24-1 to TRBJ2-1; D gene unclear. The ends were cut back, 9 bases at V and 8 bases at J, with 22 bases in the middle. Germline V gene data show CDR1 as KGHDR and CDR2 as SFDVKD. The CDR3 has 15 residues. In nucleotides, the CDR3 is TGTGCCACCCAACCGGCGGAAAGTGTAGGCGATGAGCAGTTCTTC. Translation gives CATQPAESVGDEQFF.

The chain combines TRBV7-8 with TRBJ2-7, with TRBD1 matching 8 bases. Germline CDR1 and CDR2: SGHVS and FQNEAQ. V shed 1 base, J shed 12 bases, and the junction held 8 bases outside the gene matches. The CDR3 is 13 residues long. This CDR3 is CASSLESRGRLYF. In DNA, the CDR3 is TGTGCCAGCAGCTTAGAGTCCAGGGGGCGCCTGTACTTC.

The chain is built from TRBV6-1 and TRBJ2-1; TRBD1 matches 12 bases. V shed 1 base, J shed 12 bases, and the junction held 13 bases outside the gene matches. Germline assignment: CDR1 MNHNS and CDR2 SASEGT. This CDR3 spans 17 amino acids. CDR3 loop: CASSEGVGTGGNRMQFF. The CDR3 DNA is TGTGCCAGCAGTGAAGGGGTAGGGACAGGGGGCAATCGGATGCAGTTCTTC.

The rearrangement uses TRBV11-2 and TRBJ2-5; TRBD2 is a possible D gene (5 bases). Germline assignment: CDR1 SGHAT and CDR2 FQNNGV. With 0 bases removed from V and 9 bases from J, the gap between germline ends came to 17 bases. The CDR3 contains 15 residues. As DNA, the CDR3 is TGTGCCAGCAGCTTAGATGGGCGACCCATGGAGGCCCAGTACTTC. It translates to CASSLDGRPMEAQYF.

In its sample, this clone was seen a few times. The chain couples TRBV7-3 to TRBJ2-1; 8 bases are shared with TRBD2. The CDR3 is made up of 15 amino acids. The J segment lost 9 bases and the V segment lost 5 bases, leaving 12 bases of the junction unmatched. Germline loops: CDR1 SGHTA, CDR2 FQGTGA. CDR3 bases: TGTGCCAGCAGCCCCAGGCCGGGACTAGTCCCTGAGCAGTTCTTC. Its protein is CASSPRPGLVPEQFF.

The gene calls are TRBV28 and TRBJ2-3; 11 bases line up with TRBD2. Germline V gene sequence: CDR1 MDHEN, CDR2 SYDVKM. The CDR3 contains 16 residues. V dropped 3 bases and J dropped 3; count of bases not matched to a gene: 5. CDR3 sequence reads: CASSFKTSGRTDTQYF. In DNA, the CDR3 is TGTGCCAGCAGTTTCAAAACTAGCGGGAGAACAGATACGCAGTATTTT.

The rearrangement joins TRBV10-3 to TRBJ2-1, with 14 bases lining up with TRBD2. This CDR3 has 13 residues. The ends lost 9 bases at V and 8 bases at J; junction bases unmatched: 3. The germline V gene encodes CDR1 ENHRY and CDR2 SYGVKD. Written as DNA, the CDR3 is TGTGCCATAGGGACTAGCGGGAGAGATGAGCAGTTCTTC. Protein: CAIGTSGRDEQFF.

CDR3 sequence (DNA): TGTGCCAGCAGTGAAGGGGGCGGAAGTTCACCCCTCCACTTT. Its translation: CASSEGGGSSPLHF. This sequence joins TRBV6-1 and TRBJ1-6, with D perhaps matching TRBD1 (5 bases). The CDR3 is made up of 14 amino acids. Trimming took 1 base from V and 9 from J, leaving 10 bases between them. Germline V gene data show CDR1 as MNHNS and CDR2 as SASEGT.

The chain combines TRBV19 with TRBJ1-2; D is unresolved. Trimming removed 3 bases from V and 2 bases from J, with 10 bases in between. The germline gives CDR1 LNHDA, CDR2 SQIVND (reference sequence). This CDR3 has 14 amino acids. CDR3 DNA sequence: TGTGCCAGTAGTATCCTTGAGGAGAACTATGGCTACACCTTC. As protein: CASSILEENYGYTF.